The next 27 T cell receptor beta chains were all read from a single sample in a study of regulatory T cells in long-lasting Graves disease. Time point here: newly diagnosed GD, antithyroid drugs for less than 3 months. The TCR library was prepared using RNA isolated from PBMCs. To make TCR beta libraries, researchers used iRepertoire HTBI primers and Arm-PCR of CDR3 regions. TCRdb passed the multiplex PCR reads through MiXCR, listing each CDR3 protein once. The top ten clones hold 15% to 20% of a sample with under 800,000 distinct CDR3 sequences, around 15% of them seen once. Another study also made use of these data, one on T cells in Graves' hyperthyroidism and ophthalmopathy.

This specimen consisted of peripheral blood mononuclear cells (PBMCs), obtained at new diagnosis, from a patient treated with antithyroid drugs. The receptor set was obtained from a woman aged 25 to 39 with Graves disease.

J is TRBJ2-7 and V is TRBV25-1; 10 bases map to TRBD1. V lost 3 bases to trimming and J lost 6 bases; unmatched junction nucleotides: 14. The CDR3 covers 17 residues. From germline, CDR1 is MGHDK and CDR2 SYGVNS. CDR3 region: CASSDSFQGGTGAEQYF. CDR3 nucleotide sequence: TGTGCCAGCAGTGATTCCTTCCAAGGGGGGACAGGGGCCGAGCAGTACTTC.

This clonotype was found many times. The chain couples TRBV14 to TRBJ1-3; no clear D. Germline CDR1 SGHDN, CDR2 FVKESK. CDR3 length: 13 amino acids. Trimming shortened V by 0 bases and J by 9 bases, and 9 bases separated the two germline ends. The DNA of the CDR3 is TGTGCCAGCAGCCAAGATCATGGCAGCACCATATATTTT. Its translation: CASSQDHGSTIYF.

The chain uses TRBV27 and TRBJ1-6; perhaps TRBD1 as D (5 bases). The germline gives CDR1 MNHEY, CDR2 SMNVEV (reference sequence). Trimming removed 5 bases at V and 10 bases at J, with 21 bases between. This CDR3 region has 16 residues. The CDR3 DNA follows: TGTGCCAGCAGTGGCCTGGGACCGTCGTTTAAGTCACCCCTCCACTTT. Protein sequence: CASSGLGPSFKSPLHF.

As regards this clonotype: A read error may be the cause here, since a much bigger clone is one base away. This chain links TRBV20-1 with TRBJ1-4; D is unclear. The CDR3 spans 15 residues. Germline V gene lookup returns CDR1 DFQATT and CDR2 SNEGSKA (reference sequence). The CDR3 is CSAQTSTTTNEKLVF. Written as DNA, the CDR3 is TGCAGTGCTCAAACCTCCACGACAACTAATGAAAAACTGGTTTTT.

The CDR3 nucleotides are TGTGCCAGCAGCCCCGAATGGGGGGCGCACTACGAGCAGTACTTC. It codes for CASSPEWGAHYEQYF. The chain employs TRBV7-9 and TRBJ2-7; either TRBD1 or TRBD2 may fit D (6 bases each). V was trimmed by 5 bases and J by 3 bases, leaving 17 bases between them. The CDR3 sequence is 15 residues long. The germline V gene has CDR1 SEHNR and CDR2 FQNEAQ (reference sequence).

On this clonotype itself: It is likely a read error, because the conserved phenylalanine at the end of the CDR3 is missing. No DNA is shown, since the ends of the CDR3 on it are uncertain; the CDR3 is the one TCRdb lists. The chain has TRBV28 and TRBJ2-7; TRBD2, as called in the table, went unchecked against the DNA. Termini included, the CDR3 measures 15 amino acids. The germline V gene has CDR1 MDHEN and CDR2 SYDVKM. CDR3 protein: CASSLSGRAEGAILA.

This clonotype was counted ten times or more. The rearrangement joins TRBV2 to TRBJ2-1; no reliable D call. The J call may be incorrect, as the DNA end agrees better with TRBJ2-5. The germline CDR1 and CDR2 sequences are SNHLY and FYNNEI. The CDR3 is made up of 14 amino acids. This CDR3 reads CASSRGRDQETQYF. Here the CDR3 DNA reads TGTGCCAGCAGCCGAGGACGCGATCAAGAGACCCAGTACTTC.

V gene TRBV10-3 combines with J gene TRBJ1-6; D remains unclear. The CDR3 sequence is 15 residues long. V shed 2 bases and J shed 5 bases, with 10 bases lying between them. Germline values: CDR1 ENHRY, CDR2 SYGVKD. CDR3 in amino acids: CAISEPGGDNSPLHF. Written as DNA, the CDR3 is TGTGCCATCAGTGAGCCGGGCGGGGATAATTCACCCCTCCACTTT.

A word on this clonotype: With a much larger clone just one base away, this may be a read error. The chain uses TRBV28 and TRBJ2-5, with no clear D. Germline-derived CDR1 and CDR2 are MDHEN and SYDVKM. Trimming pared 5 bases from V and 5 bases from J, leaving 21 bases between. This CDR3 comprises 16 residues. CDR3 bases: TGTGCCAGCAGTACCCTGACTCCCGTCGGCCATGAGACCCAGTACTTC. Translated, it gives CASSTLTPVGHETQYF.

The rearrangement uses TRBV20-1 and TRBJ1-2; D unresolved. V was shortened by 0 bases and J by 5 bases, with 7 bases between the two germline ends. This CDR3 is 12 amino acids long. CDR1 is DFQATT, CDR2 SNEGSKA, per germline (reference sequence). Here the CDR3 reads CSARESGYGYTF. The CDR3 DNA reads TGCAGTGCTAGAGAATCCGGTTATGGCTACACCTTC.

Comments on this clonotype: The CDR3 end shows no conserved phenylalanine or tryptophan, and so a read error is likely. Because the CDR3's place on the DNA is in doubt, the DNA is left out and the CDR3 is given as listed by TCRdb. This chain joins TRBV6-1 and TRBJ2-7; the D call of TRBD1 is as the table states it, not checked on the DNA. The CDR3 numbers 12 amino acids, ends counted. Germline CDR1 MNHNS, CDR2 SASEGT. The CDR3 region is CASSETRPGQSL.

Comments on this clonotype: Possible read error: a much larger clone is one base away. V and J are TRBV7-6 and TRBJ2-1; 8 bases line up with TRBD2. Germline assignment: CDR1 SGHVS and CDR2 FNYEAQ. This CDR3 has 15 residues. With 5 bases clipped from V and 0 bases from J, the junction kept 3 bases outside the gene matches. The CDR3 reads CASSVSGNSYNEQFF. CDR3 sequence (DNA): TGTGCCAGCAGCGTTAGCGGGAACTCCTACAATGAGCAGTTCTTC.

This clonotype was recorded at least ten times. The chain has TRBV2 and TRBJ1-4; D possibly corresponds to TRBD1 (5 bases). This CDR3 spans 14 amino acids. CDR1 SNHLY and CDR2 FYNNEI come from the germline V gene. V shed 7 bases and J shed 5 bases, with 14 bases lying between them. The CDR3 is CASKSWGVNEKLFF. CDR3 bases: TGTGCCAGCAAGTCATGGGGCGTAAATGAAAAACTGTTTTTT.

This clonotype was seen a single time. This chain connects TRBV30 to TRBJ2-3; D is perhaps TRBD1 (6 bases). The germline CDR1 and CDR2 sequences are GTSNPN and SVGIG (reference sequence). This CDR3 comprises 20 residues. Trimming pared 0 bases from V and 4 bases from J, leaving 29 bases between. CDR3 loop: CAWSVISAWSPTGSADTQYF. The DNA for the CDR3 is TGTGCCTGGAGTGTTATTAGTGCATGGTCGCCGACAGGTAGCGCAGATACGCAGTATTTT.

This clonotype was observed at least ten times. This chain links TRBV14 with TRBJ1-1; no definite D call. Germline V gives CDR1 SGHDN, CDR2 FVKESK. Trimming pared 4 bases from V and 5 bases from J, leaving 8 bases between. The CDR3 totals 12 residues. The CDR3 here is CASSLKRTEAFF. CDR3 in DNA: TGTGCCAGCAGCCTGAAAAGGACTGAAGCTTTCTTT.

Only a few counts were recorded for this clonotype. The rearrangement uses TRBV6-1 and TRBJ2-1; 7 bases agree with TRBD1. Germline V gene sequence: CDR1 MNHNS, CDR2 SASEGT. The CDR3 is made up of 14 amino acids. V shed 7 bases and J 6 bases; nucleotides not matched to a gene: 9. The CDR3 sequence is CASKNRDRANEQFF. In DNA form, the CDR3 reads TGTGCCAGCAAAAACCGGGACAGAGCCAATGAGCAGTTCTTC.

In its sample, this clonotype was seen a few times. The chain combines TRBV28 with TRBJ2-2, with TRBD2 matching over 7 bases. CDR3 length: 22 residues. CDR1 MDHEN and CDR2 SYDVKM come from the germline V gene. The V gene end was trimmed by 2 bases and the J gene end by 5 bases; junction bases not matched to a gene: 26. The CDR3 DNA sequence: TGTGCCAGCAGTTTAGATCTTAAGGCAGACCTGAATGCGGGAGCGGATACCGGGGAGCTGTTTTTT. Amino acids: CASSLDLKADLNAGADTGELFF.

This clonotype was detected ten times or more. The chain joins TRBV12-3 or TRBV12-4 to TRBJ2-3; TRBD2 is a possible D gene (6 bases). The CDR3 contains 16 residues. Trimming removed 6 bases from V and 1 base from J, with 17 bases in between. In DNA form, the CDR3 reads TGTGCCAGCAGCCGCGGGACCGCCTCTGGCACAGATACGCAGTATTTT. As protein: CASSRGTASGTDTQYF.

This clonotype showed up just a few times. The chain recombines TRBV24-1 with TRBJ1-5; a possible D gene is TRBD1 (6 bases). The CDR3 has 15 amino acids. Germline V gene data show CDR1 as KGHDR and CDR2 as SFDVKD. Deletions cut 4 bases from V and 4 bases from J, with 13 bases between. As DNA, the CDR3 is TGTGCCACCAGTGAGGCTGGACAGTTGAATCAGCCCCAGCATTTT. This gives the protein CATSEAGQLNQPQHF.

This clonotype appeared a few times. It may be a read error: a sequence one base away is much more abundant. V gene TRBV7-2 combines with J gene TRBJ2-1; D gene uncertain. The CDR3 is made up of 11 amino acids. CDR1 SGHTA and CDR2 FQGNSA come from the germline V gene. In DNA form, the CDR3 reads TGTGCCAGCAGCCCACACAATGAGCGGTTCTTC. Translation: CASSPHNERFF.

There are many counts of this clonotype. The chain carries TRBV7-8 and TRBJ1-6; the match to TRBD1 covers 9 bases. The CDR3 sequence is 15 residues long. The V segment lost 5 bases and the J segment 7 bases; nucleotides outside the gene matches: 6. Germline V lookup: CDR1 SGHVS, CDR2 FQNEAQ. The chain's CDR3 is CASSTGQGRNSPLHF. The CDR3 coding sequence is TGTGCCAGCAGCACCGGACAGGGGCGAAATTCACCCCTCCACTTT. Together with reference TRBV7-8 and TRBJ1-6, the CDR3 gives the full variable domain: GAGVSQSPRYKVAKRGQDVALRCDPISGHVSLFWYQQALGQGPEFLTYFQNEAQLDKSGLPSDRFFAERPEGSVSTLKIQRTQQEDSAVYLCASSTGQGRNSPLHFGNGTRLTVT.

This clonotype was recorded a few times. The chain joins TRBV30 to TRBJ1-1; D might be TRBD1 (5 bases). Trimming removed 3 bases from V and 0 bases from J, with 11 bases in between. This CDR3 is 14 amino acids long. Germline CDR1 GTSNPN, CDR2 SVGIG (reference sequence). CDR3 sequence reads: CAWSPGILNTEAFF. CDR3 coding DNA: TGTGCCTGGAGCCCAGGGATCCTGAACACTGAAGCTTTCTTT.

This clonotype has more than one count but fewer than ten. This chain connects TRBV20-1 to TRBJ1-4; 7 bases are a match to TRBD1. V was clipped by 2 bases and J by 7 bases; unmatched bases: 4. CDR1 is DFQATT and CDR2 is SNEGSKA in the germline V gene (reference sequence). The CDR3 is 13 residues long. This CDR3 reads CSARPGGGEKLFF. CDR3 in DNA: TGCAGTGCTAGACCAGGGGGAGGTGAAAAACTGTTTTTT.

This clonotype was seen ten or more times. CDR3 in amino acids: CASSFTGTSGTGELFF. The DNA of the CDR3 is TGTGCCAGCAGCTTCACCGGGACAAGCGGCACCGGGGAGCTGTTTTTT. The rearrangement joins TRBV7-2 to TRBJ2-2, with a tentative D call TRBD1 (6 bases). Trimming cost V 3 bases and J 4 bases, with 15 bases left between them. This CDR3 has 16 residues. The V gene's germline CDR1 is SGHTA and CDR2 FQGNSA.

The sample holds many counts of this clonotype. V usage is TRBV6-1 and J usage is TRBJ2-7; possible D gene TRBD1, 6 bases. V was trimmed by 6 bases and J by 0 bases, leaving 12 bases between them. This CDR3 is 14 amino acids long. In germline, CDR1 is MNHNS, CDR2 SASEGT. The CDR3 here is CASRAYRDSYEQYF. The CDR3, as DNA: TGTGCCAGCAGAGCCTACAGGGACTCCTACGAGCAGTACTTC.

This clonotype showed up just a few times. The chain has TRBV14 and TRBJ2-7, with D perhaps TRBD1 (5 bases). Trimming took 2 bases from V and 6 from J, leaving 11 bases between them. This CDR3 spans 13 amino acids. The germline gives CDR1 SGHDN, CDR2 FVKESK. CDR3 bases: TGTGCCAGCAGCCAAACAGGTTTCCCCGAGCAGTACTTC. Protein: CASSQTGFPEQYF.

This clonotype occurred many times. CDR3 DNA: TGTGCCAGCAGTGAGGACAGTTCCACAGATACGCAGTATTTT. Its protein product is CASSEDSSTDTQYF. The chain joins TRBV2 to TRBJ2-3, with a tentative D call TRBD1 (6 bases). Germline V gene data show CDR1 as SNHLY and CDR2 as FYNNEI. V was cut by 3 bases and J by 2 bases, with 9 bases left in between. The CDR3 covers 14 residues.